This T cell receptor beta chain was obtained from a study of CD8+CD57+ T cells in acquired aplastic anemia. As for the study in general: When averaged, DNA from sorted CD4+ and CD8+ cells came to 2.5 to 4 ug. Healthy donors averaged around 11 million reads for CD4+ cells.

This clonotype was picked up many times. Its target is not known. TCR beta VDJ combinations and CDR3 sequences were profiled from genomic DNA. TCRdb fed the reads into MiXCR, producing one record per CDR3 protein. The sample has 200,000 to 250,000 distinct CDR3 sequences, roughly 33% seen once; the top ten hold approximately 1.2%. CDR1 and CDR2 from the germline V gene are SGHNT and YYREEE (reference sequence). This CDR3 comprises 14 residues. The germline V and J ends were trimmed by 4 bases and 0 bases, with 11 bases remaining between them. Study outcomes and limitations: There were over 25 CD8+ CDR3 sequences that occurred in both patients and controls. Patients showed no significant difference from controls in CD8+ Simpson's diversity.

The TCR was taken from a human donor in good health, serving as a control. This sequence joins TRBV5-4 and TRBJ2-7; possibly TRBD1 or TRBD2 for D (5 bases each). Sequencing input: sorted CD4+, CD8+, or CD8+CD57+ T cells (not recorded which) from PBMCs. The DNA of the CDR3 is TGTGCCAGCAGCGGCCGGGACGGCTCCTACGAGCAGTACTTC. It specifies CASSGRDGSYEQYF.